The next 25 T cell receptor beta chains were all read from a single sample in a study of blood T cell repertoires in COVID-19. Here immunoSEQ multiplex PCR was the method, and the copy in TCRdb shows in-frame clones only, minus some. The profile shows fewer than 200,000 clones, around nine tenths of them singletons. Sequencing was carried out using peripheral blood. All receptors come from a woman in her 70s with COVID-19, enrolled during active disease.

The CDR3 DNA follows: TGTGCCAGCAGCCACGAGGGTGAGGGCACTGAAGCTTTCTTT. Its translation is CASSHEGEGTEAFF. V usage is TRBV3-1 (or the pseudogene TRBV3-2) and J usage is TRBJ1-1; D unclear. The V gene's germline CDR1 is LGHDT and CDR2 YNNKEL (reference sequence). The CDR3 loop spans 14 amino acids. V lost 3 bases to trimming and J lost 4 bases, with 12 bases between them.

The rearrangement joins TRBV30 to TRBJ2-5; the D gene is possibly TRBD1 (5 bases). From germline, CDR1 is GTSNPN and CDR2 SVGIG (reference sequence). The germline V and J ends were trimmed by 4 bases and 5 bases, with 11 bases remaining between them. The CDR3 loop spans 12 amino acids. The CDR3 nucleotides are TGTGCCTGGAAAGGGGTAGGGGAGACCCAGTACTTC. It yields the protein CAWKGVGETQYF.

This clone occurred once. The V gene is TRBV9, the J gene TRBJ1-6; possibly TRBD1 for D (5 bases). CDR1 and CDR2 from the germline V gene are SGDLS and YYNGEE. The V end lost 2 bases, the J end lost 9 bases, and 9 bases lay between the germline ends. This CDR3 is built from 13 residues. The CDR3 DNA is TGTGCCAGCAGCGTTGACAGCCCTTCACCCCTCCACTTT. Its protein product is CASSVDSPSPLHF.

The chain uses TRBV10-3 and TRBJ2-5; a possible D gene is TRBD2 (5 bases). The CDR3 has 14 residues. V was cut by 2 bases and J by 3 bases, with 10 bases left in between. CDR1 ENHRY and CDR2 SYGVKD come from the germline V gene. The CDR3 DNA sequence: TGTGCCATCAGTGAGGGGCGGGCCAAAGAGACCCAGTACTTC. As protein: CAISEGRAKETQYF.

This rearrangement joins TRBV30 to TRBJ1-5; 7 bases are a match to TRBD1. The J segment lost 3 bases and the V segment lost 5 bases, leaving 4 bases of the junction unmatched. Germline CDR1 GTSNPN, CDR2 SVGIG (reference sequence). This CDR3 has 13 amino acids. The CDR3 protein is CAWGGGYNQPQHF. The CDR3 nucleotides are TGTGCCTGGGGAGGGGGCTACAATCAGCCCCAGCATTTT.

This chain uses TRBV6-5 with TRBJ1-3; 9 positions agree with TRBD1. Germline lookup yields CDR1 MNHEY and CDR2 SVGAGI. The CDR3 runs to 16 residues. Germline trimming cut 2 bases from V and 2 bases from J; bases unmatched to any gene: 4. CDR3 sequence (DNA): TGTGCCAGCAGTTACGGGACAGGGAGCGCTGGAAACACCATATATTTT. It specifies CASSYGTGSAGNTIYF.

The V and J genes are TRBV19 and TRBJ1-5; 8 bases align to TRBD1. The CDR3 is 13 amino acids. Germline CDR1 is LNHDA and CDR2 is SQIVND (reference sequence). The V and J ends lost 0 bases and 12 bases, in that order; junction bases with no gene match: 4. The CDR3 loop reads CASSIDTGQVQHF. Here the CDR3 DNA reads TGTGCCAGTAGTATAGATACGGGACAGGTCCAGCATTTT.

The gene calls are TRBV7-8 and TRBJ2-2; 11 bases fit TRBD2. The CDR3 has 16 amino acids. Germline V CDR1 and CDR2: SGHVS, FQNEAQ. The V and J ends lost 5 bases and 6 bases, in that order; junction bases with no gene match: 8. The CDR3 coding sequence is TGTGCCAGCAGCAGATTACTAGCGGGAGTTGCCGGGGAGCTGTTTTTT. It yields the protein CASSRLLAGVAGELFF.

CDR3 protein: CASSPPGGVGEQYF. CDR3 in DNA: TGTGCCAGCTCACCACCGGGGGGGGTGGGCGAGCAGTACTTC. The chain recombines TRBV18 with TRBJ2-7, with 7 nucleotides matching TRBD2. Germline trimming cut 0 bases from V and 6 bases from J; bases unmatched to any gene: 5. The CDR3 extends over 14 amino acids. The germline V gene encodes CDR1 KGHSH and CDR2 LQKENI.

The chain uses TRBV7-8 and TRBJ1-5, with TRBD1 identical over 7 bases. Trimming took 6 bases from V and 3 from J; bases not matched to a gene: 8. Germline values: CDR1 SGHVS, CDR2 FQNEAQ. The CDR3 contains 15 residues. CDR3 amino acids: CASRSGQATNQPQHF. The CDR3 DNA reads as TGTGCCAGCAGAAGTGGACAGGCGACCAATCAGCCCCAGCATTTT.

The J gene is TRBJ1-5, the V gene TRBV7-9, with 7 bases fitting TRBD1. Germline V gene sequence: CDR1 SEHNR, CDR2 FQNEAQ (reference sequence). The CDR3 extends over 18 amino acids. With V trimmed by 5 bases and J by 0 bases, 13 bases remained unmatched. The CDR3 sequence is CASSHRTGATDSNQPQHF. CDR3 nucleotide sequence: TGTGCCAGCAGCCATCGGACAGGCGCCACCGATAGCAATCAGCCCCAGCATTTT.

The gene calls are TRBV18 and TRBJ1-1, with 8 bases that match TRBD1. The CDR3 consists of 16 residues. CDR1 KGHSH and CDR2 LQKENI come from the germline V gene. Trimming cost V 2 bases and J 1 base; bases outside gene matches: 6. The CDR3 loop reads CASSPADRVRNTEAFF. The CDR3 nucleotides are TGTGCCAGCTCACCAGCGGACAGGGTAAGGAACACTGAAGCTTTCTTT.

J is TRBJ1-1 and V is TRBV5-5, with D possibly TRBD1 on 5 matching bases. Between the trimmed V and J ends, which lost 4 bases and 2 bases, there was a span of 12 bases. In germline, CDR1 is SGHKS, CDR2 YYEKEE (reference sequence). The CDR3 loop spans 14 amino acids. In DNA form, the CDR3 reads TGTGCCAGCAGCGTGACAGATCTCAACACTGAAGCTTTCTTT. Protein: CASSVTDLNTEAFF.

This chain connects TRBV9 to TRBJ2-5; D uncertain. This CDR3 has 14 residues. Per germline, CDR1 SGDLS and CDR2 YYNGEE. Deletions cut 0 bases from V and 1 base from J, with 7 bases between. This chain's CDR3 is CASSVEAVQETQYF. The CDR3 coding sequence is TGTGCCAGCAGCGTAGAGGCGGTCCAAGAGACCCAGTACTTC.

The CDR3 sequence is CASSLAGGTETQYF. The DNA for the CDR3 is TGTGCCAGTAGCCTAGCGGGAGGCACAGAGACCCAGTACTTC. The gene calls are TRBV19 and TRBJ2-5, with 11 bases that match TRBD2. The CDR3 consists of 14 residues. The J segment lost 4 bases and the V segment lost 6 bases, leaving 4 bases of the junction unmatched. Germline assignment: CDR1 LNHDA and CDR2 SQIVND (reference sequence).

The CDR3 sequence: CASSFRTSGRVFEQFF. In DNA, the CDR3 is TGTGCCAGCAGCTTTAGGACTAGCGGGAGGGTATTTGAGCAGTTCTTC. This chain joins TRBV13 and TRBJ2-1; 15 bases map to TRBD2. This CDR3 has 16 residues. The trim removed 3 bases at V and 9 bases at J, leaving 6 bases unmatched. Germline-derived CDR1 and CDR2 are PRHDT and FYEKMQ (reference sequence).

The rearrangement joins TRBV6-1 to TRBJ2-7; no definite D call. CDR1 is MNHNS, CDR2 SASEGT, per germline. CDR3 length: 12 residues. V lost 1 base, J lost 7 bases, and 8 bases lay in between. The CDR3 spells CASSEVGGEQYF. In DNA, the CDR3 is TGTGCCAGCAGTGAAGTCGGTGGTGAGCAGTACTTC.

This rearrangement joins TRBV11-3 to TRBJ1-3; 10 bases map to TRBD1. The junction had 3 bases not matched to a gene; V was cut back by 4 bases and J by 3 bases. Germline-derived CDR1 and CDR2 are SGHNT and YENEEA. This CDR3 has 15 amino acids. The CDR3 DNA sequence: TGTGCCAGCAGCTCATGGACAGGGGGTGGAAACACCATATATTTT. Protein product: CASSSWTGGGNTIYF.

The CDR3 region has the DNA TGTGCCAGCAGCTCTACAGGGGATGAAGCTTTCTTT. Translating it yields CASSSTGDEAFF. V is TRBV11-3 and J is TRBJ1-1; 7 positions match TRBD1. CDR3 length: 12 residues. The germline V gene has CDR1 SGHNT and CDR2 YENEEA. V shed 4 bases, J shed 7 bases, and the junction held 3 bases outside the gene matches. Using reference TRBV11-3 and TRBJ1-1 for the parts outside the CDR3, the full variable domain is EAGVVQSPRYKIIEKKQPVAFWCNPISGHNTLYWYLQNLGQGPELLIRYENEEAVDDSQLPKDRFSAERLKGVDSTLKIQPAELGDSAVYLCASSSTGDEAFFGQGTRLTVV.

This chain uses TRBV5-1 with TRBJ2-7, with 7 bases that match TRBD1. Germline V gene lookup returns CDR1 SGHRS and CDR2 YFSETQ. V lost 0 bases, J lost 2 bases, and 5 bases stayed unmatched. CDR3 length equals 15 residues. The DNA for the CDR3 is TGCGCCAGCAGCTTGGCTGGGGACAGCACCTACGAGCAGTACTTC. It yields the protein CASSLAGDSTYEQYF.

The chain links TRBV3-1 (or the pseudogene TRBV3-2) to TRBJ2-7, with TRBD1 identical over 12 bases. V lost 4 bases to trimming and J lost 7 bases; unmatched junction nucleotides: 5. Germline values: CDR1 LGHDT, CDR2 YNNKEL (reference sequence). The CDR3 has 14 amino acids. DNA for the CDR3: TGTGCCAGCAGCCTTGGGACAGGGGGCAAAGAGCAGTACTTC. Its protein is CASSLGTGGKEQYF.

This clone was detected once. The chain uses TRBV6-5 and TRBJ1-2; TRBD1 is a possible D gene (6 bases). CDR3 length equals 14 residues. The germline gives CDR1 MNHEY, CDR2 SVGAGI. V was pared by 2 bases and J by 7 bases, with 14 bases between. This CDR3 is CASSYLPGEGGYTF. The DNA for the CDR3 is TGTGCCAGCAGTTACCTTCCAGGGGAGGGTGGCTACACCTTC.

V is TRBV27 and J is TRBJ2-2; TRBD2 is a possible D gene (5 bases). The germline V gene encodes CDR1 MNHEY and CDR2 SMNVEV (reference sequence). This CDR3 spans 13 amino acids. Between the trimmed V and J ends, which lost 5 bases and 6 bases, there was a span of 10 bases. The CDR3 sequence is CASSQDFPGELFF. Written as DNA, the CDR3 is TGTGCCAGCAGTCAGGACTTCCCCGGGGAGCTGTTTTTT.

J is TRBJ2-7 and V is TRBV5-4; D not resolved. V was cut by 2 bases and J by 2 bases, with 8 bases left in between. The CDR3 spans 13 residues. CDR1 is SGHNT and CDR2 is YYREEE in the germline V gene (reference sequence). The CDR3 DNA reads TGTGCCAGCAGCTTAGACATTACCTACGAGCAGTACTTC. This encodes CASSLDITYEQYF. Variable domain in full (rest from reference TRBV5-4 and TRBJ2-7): ETGVTQSPTHLIKTRGQQVTLRCSSQSGHNTVSWYQQALGQGPQFIFQYYREEENGRGNFPPRFSGLQFPNYSSELNVNALELDDSALYLCASSLDITYEQYFGPGTRLTVT.

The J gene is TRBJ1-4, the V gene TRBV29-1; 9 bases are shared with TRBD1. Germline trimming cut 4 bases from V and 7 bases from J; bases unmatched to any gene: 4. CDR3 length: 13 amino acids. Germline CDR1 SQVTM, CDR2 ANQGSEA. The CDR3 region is CSVVGTGSEKLFF. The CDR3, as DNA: TGCAGCGTTGTCGGGACAGGGAGTGAAAAACTGTTTTTT.